The entry that follows covers one T cell receptor (beta chain) sequence. Its specificity is not known. This sample is part of a study of cytomegalovirus exposure and HLA in healthy donors. PCR was performed using 60 Vbeta and 13 Jbeta primers. Profiled with immunoSEQ multiplex PCR; TCRdb holds only in-frame clones, not every one. The table records about 140,000 clones, 65% to 70% of them present only once. Findings of the study overall: The study flagged roughly 160 TCR beta chains as cytomegalovirus-associated.

This clonotype originated in a man aged 30 to 39 in good health and CMV-seropositive. The sample comprised PBMCs.

For the CDR3, the DNA is TGTGCCAGCAGCTTAAGCGGGACCGTTTACTCCTACAATGAGCAGTTCTTC. Residues: CASSLSGTVYSYNEQFF. This chain joins TRBV7-3 and TRBJ2-1; possibly TRBD2 for D (6 bases). CDR3 length: 17 residues. Germline CDR1 and CDR2: SGHTA and FQGTGA. V was trimmed by 1 base and J by 0 bases, leaving 13 bases between them. Supplemented by reference TRBV7-3 and TRBJ2-1, the full variable domain reads GAGVSQTPSNKVTEKGKYVELRCDPISGHTALYWYRQSLGQGPEFLIYFQGTGAADDSGLPNDRFFAVRPEGSVSTLKIQRTERGDSAVYLCASSLSGTVYSYNEQFFGPGTRLTVL.